Presented here are 14 T cell receptor beta chains from one specimen sequenced in a study of T-cell memory formation after mild COVID-19. TCRdb analysed the 5' RACE reads with MiXCR anew, one entry per CDR3 protein. The data contain 300,000 to 350,000 distinct CDR3 sequences, 14% of them singletons. The specimen sequenced was PBMCs or a T cell subset sorted from them (not recorded which). These receptors came from a young man who had mild COVID-19 (a few samples of this study predate the infection). Cell type and time point are not known.

This clonotype was seen a few times. This chain connects TRBV9 to TRBJ1-1, with 9 bases fitting TRBD1. With V trimmed by 4 bases and J by 0 bases, 4 bases remained unmatched. Germline V lookup: CDR1 SGDLS, CDR2 YYNGEE. This CDR3 region has 15 residues. In DNA form, the CDR3 reads TGTGCCAGCAGCCCACAGGGGGCCTTGAACACTGAAGCTTTCTTT. Translated: CASSPQGALNTEAFF.

V gene TRBV20-1 combines with J gene TRBJ2-1; D call uncertain. The V end was cut by 6 bases, the J end by 5 bases, with 5 bases between. Germline CDR1 and CDR2: DFQATT and SNEGSKA (reference sequence). This CDR3 is built from 10 residues. For the CDR3, the DNA is TGCAGTGCCGTCAACAATGAGCAGTTCTTC. It encodes CSAVNNEQFF.

The gene calls are TRBV9 and TRBJ2-5; TRBD1 might be the D (6 bases). V was pared by 0 bases and J by 4 bases, with 13 bases between. This CDR3 contains 15 residues. Germline-derived CDR1 and CDR2 are SGDLS and YYNGEE. CDR3 region: CASSVVGQGIETQYF. Written as DNA, the CDR3 is TGTGCCAGCAGCGTAGTTGGGCAGGGGATAGAGACCCAGTACTTC.

The table lists this clonotype with many counts. The rearrangement joins TRBV5-4 to TRBJ2-3; TRBD2 aligns across 8 bases. The J segment lost 6 bases and the V segment lost 6 bases, leaving 6 bases of the junction unmatched. CDR1 is SGHNT, CDR2 YYREEE, per germline (reference sequence). The CDR3 extends over 13 amino acids. The CDR3 DNA reads as TGTGCCAGCAAGAATAGCGGGGTGGATACGCAGTATTTT. This codes for CASKNSGVDTQYF.

This chain links TRBV7-2 with TRBJ1-3; no clear D gene. The CDR3 extends over 12 amino acids. CDR1 is SGHTA and CDR2 is FQGNSA in the germline V gene. Trimming removed 10 bases at V and 2 bases at J, with 9 bases between. This CDR3 is CATGEPGNTIYF. CDR3 DNA sequence: TGTGCCACCGGGGAGCCTGGAAACACCATATATTTT.

This clonotype has more than one count but fewer than ten. V gene TRBV6-2 or TRBV6-3 combines with J gene TRBJ2-7; TRBD1 agrees at 7 bases. CDR1 and CDR2 (germline): MNHEY, SVGEGT. This CDR3 region has 15 residues. With 6 bases clipped from V and 0 bases from J, the junction kept 8 bases outside the gene matches. CDR3 DNA sequence: TGTGCCAGCAGCCGATTAACAGGGGTCTCCTACGAGCAGTACTTC. It specifies CASSRLTGVSYEQYF.

This clonotype was picked up many times. V gene TRBV18 combines with J gene TRBJ2-3; D perhaps matches TRBD1 (5 bases). Germline assignment: CDR1 KGHSH and CDR2 LQKENI. The CDR3 spans 11 residues. V was cut by 5 bases and J by 5 bases, with 5 bases left in between. For the CDR3, the DNA is TGTGCCAGCTCAAGGGGAGATACGCAGTATTTT. Its protein is CASSRGDTQYF.

The V call is TRBV6-1, the J call TRBJ1-1, with D unclear. From germline, CDR1 is MNHNS and CDR2 SASEGT. The CDR3 extends over 14 amino acids. Trimming took 6 bases from V and 5 from J, leaving 16 bases between them. The CDR3 loop is CASSERWGETEAFF. CDR3 in DNA: TGTGCCAGCAGCGAACGCTGGGGAGAGACTGAAGCTTTCTTT.

This clonotype was observed a few times. This chain uses TRBV7-9 with TRBJ2-1; D is uncertain. The CDR3 totals 15 residues. The germline V and J ends were trimmed by 2 bases and 4 bases, with 12 bases remaining between them. Germline assignment: CDR1 SEHNR and CDR2 FQNEAQ (reference sequence). CDR3 residues: CASSLSGRKYNEQFF. In DNA form, the CDR3 reads TGTGCCAGCAGCTTAAGTGGGCGCAAGTACAATGAGCAGTTCTTC.

The chain joins TRBV12-3 or TRBV12-4 to TRBJ1-1; 9 nucleotides line up with TRBD1. This CDR3 has 14 residues. Trimming at V came to 7 bases and at J to 7 bases, leaving 10 bases not matched to a gene. The CDR3 reads CASTPWDREIEAFF. CDR3 DNA sequence: TGTGCCAGCACCCCGTGGGACAGGGAAATTGAAGCTTTCTTT.

This clonotype was detected a few times. The CDR3, as DNA: TGTGCCACCACGGGACTAGCGGACAATGAGCAGTTCTTC. Translation: CATTGLADNEQFF. The chain links TRBV24-1 to TRBJ2-1; TRBD2 matches 11 bases. The J segment lost 5 bases and the V segment lost 8 bases, leaving 1 base of the junction unmatched. Germline assignment: CDR1 KGHDR and CDR2 SFDVKD. This CDR3 contains 13 residues.

The table lists this clonotype with a few counts. The J gene is TRBJ1-1, the V gene TRBV7-2, with 10 bases that match TRBD1. The CDR3 has 14 residues. Germline loops: CDR1 SGHTA, CDR2 FQGNSA. J lost 7 bases, V lost 4 bases, and 6 bases had no gene match. CDR3 nucleotides: TGTGCCAGCAGCTCGGGACAGGGGAATCTTGAAGCTTTCTTT. This translates into CASSSGQGNLEAFF. The variable domain in full, completed from reference TRBV7-2 and TRBJ1-1, reads GAGVSQSPSNKVTEKGKDVELRCDPISGHTALYWYRQSLGQGLEFLIYFQGNSAPDKSGLPSDRFSAERTGGSVSTLTIQRTQQEDSAVYLCASSSGQGNLEAFFGQGTRLTVV.

The rearrangement uses TRBV5-1 and TRBJ2-6; no clear D. This CDR3 comprises 16 residues. Trimming stripped 7 bases from V and 0 bases from J, with 14 bases between. Per the germline V gene, CDR1 is SGHRS and CDR2 is YFSETQ. The CDR3 nucleotides are TGCGCCAGCGCCGTGGGTGCGAGCTCTGGGGCCAACGTCCTGACTTTC. This gives the protein CASAVGASSGANVLTF.

For this clonotype: A much larger clone differs by one base, so this may be a read error. The rearrangement joins TRBV5-1 to TRBJ2-1; 10 nucleotides match TRBD2. With 1 base clipped from V and 8 bases from J, the junction kept 6 bases outside the gene matches. The CDR3 contains 15 residues. Germline CDR1 reads SGHRS; CDR2 reads YFSETQ. This CDR3 is CASSLWLAGVDEQFF. Here the CDR3 DNA reads TGCGCCAGCAGCTTGTGGCTAGCGGGGGTGGATGAGCAGTTCTTC.